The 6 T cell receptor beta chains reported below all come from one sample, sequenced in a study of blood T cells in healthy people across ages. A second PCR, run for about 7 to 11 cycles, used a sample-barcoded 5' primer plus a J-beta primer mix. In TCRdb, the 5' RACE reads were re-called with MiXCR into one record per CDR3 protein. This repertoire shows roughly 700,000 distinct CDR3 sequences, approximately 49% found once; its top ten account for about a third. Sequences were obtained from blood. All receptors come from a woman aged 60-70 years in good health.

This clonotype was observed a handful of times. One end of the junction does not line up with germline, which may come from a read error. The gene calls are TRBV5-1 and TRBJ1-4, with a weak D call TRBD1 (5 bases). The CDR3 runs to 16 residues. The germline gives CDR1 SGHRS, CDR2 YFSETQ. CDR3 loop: CASSLSNQGPNEKPFF. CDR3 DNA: TGCGCCAGCAGCTTGAGTAATCAGGGCCCTAATGAAAAACCGTTTTTT.

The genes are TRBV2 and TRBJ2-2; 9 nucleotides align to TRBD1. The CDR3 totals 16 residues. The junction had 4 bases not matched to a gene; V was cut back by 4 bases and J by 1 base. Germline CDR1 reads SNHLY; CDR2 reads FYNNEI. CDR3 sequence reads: CASSGMGQGNTGELFF. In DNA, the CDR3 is TGTGCCAGCAGTGGTATGGGACAGGGGAACACCGGGGAGCTGTTTTTT.

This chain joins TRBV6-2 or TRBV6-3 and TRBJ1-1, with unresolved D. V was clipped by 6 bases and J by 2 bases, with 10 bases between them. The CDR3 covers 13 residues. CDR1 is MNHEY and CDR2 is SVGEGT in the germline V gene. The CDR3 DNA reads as TGTGCCAGCAGCCTCTGGATCAACACTGAAGCTTTCTTT. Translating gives CASSLWINTEAFF.

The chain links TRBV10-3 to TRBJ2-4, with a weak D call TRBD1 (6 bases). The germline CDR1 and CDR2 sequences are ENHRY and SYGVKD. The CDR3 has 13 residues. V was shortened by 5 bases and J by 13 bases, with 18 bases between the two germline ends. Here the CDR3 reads CAISTGKGNEQYF. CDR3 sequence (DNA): TGTGCCATCAGTACAGGGAAAGGCAATGAGCAGTACTTC.

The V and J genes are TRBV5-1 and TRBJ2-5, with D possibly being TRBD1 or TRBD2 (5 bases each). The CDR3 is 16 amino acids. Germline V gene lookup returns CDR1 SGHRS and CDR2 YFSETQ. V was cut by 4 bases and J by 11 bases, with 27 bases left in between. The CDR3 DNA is TGCGCCAGCAGCCGAACCGGGACGGCCTCCTACAATGAGCAGTACTTC. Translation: CASSRTGTASYNEQYF. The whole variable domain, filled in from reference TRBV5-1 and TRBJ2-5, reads KAGVTQTPRYLIKTRGQQVTLSCSPISGHRSVSWYQQTPGQGLQFLFEYFSETQRNKGNFPGRFSGRQFSNSRSEMNVSTLELGDSALYLCASSRTGTASYNEQYFGPGTRLLVL.

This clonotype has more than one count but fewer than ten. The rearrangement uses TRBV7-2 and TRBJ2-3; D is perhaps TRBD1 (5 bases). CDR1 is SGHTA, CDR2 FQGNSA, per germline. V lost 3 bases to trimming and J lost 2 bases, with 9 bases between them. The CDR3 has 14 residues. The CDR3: CASSFDRYTDTQYF. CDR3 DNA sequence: TGTGCCAGCAGCTTCGACAGATACACAGATACGCAGTATTTT.